These 8 T cell receptor beta chains came from one sample sequenced in a study of read filtering for tumor transcriptome and immune sequencing. The library was built from roughly 400 ng RNA with molecular barcoded adaptors for alpha/delta and beta/gamma chains. TCRdb used MiXCR to reprocess the reads, holding one entry per CDR3 protein. The sample yields 35,000 to 45,000 distinct CDR3 sequences, roughly 13% seen once. The sequencing input was a population of CD138-negative cells sorted from bone marrow. These receptors originate from a donor aged 40 or older with multiple myeloma.

This clonotype occurred a few times. The CDR3 DNA is TGTGCCAGCAGCTCGAGCGGTGCAGTTCCCTACGAGCAGTACTTC. It codes for CASSSSGAVPYEQYF. The V call is TRBV7-2, the J call TRBJ2-7; a possible D gene is TRBD2 (5 bases). The CDR3 loop spans 15 amino acids. Germline V lookup: CDR1 SGHTA, CDR2 FQGNSA. The V and J ends lost 4 bases and 2 bases respectively, with 15 bases between them.

The chain combines TRBV4-1 with TRBJ2-1, with D possibly matching TRBD2 (6 bases). This CDR3 contains 16 residues. Trimming left V 0 bases short and J 0 bases short, with 9 bases between. Germline CDR1 MGHRA, CDR2 YSYEKL. The DNA for the CDR3 is TGCGCCAGCAGCCAAGACGGGAGCGTCTCCTACAATGAGCAGTTCTTC. This sequence encodes CASSQDGSVSYNEQFF.

This clonotype was detected many times. The chain carries TRBV5-1 and TRBJ2-7; 9 bases map to TRBD1. The germline gives CDR1 SGHRS, CDR2 YFSETQ. Trimming cost V 0 bases and J 3 bases; bases outside gene matches: 1. The CDR3 has 14 residues. The CDR3 coding sequence is TGCGCCAGCAGCTTGGTGGGACAGGGCTACGAGCAGTACTTC. This gives the protein CASSLVGQGYEQYF.

This clonotype was counted a few times. The rearrangement uses TRBV12-3 or TRBV12-4 and TRBJ2-7; no clear D gene. V was shortened by 2 bases and J by 3 bases, with 5 bases between the two germline ends. The CDR3 is 12 residues long. CDR3 protein: CASSLSLYEQYF. In DNA, the CDR3 is TGTGCCAGCAGTTTAAGCCTCTACGAGCAGTACTTC.

There are many counts of this clonotype. The chain combines TRBV7-2 with TRBJ2-7, with D uncertain. V lost 0 bases and J 3 bases, leaving 6 bases between the germline ends. This CDR3 has 13 amino acids. Germline CDR1 reads SGHTA; CDR2 reads FQGNSA. CDR3 in amino acids: CASSLAGFYEQYF. CDR3 nucleotides: TGTGCCAGCAGCTTAGCGGGTTTCTACGAGCAGTACTTC.

This chain joins TRBV28 and TRBJ1-5; D is ambiguous. CDR3 length: 15 residues. From germline, CDR1 is MDHEN and CDR2 SYDVKM. The ends were cut back, 7 bases at V and 7 bases at J, with 20 bases in the middle. The CDR3 protein is CASTNKGSAGQPQHF. The CDR3 bases are TGTGCCAGCACCAATAAGGGCTCCGCTGGGCAGCCCCAGCATTTT.

The table lists this clonotype with a few counts. With a much larger clone just one base away, this may be a read error. The chain combines TRBV4-3 with TRBJ1-2; unclear D gene. The CDR3 length is 16 residues. Germline-derived CDR1 and CDR2 are LGHNA and YSLEER. The CDR3 coding sequence is TGCGTCAGCAGCCAAGATCGGCAAGGAATTTTCTATGGCTACACCTTC. It yields the protein CVSSQDRQGIFYGYTF.

Note on this clonotype: A much larger clone sits a single nucleotide away, making a read error possible. The rearrangement uses TRBV3-1 and TRBJ2-2, with D perhaps given as TRBD1 or TRBD2 (5 bases each). Germline CDR1 reads LGHDT; CDR2 reads YNNKEL (reference sequence). The CDR3 spans 12 residues. The CDR3, as DNA: TGTGCCTGCAGCCCGGGGCTGGGGGAGCTGTTTTTT. Its protein is CACSPGLGELFF. Combining the CDR3 with reference TRBV3-1 and TRBJ2-2 gives the whole variable domain DTAVSQTPKYLVTQMGNDKSIKCEQNLGHDTMYWYKQDSKKFLKIMFSYNNKELIINETVPNRFSPKSPDKAHLNLHINSLELGDSAVYFCACSPGLGELFFGEGSRLTVL.